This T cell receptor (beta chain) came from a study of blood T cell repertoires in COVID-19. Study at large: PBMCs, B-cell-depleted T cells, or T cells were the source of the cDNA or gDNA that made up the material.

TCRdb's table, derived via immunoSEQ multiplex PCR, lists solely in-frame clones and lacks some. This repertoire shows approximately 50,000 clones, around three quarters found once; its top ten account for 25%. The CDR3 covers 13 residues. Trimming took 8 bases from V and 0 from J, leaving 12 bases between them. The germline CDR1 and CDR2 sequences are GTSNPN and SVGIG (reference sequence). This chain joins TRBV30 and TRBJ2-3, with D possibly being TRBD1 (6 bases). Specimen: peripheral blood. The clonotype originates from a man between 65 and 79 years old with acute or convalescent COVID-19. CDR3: CASGQISTDTQYF. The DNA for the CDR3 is TGTGCCAGTGGACAGATTAGCACAGATACGCAGTATTTT.